These 13 T cell receptor beta chains share one sample of origin, sequenced in a study of cytomegalovirus exposure and HLA in healthy donors. Primers: 60 Vbeta forward and 13 Jbeta reverse. Sequencing was performed with immunoSEQ multiplex PCR; in TCRdb, only in-frame clones are kept and a portion is missing. Of about 150,000 clones detected, 80% to 90% appear once; the ten largest clones hold approximately 2.4%. Sequenced input: PBMCs. The receptors come from a male donor in good health and CMV-seronegative.

This clone was recorded a few times. This chain links TRBV19 with TRBJ1-5, with TRBD1 identical over 8 bases. This CDR3 region has 14 residues. V shed 3 bases and J 4 bases; nucleotides not matched to a gene: 2. Germline assignment: CDR1 LNHDA and CDR2 SQIVND (reference sequence). CDR3: CASSIRDRNQPQHF. The CDR3 DNA follows: TGTGCCAGTAGTATCCGGGACAGGAATCAGCCCCAGCATTTT.

In its sample, this clone was seen once. This sample includes further DNA sequences coding for the same CDR3. The J gene is TRBJ2-1, the V gene TRBV5-1; 12 bases align to TRBD2. Germline CDR1 is SGHRS and CDR2 is YFSETQ. The CDR3 extends over 15 amino acids. Trimming cost V 1 base and J 5 bases; bases outside gene matches: 1. Here the CDR3 reads CASSLRLAGDNEQFF. The CDR3 DNA follows: TGCGCCAGCAGCTTGAGACTAGCGGGGGACAATGAGCAGTTCTTC.

This clone was detected only once. The chain is built from TRBV7-6 and TRBJ2-5; 11 positions match TRBD2. CDR1 is SGHVS and CDR2 is FNYEAQ in the germline V gene. Germline trimming cut 1 base from V and 2 bases from J; bases unmatched to any gene: 12. This CDR3 is 19 amino acids long. The CDR3 reads CASSLELSGGAQNQETQYF. CDR3 DNA: TGTGCCAGCAGCTTAGAACTTAGCGGGGGGGCCCAGAATCAAGAGACCCAGTACTTC.

The chain has TRBV28 and TRBJ1-2; D ambiguous. CDR1 and CDR2 from the germline V gene are MDHEN and SYDVKM. The V and J ends lost 6 bases and 4 bases respectively, with 12 bases between them. CDR3 length equals 13 residues. Here the CDR3 reads CASSPPSGYGYTF. The CDR3 DNA is TGTGCCAGCAGCCCTCCCTCGGGCTATGGCTACACCTTC.

This clone was picked up one time. The rearrangement links TRBV2 to TRBJ2-3, with 8 bases fitting TRBD2. The ends lost 3 bases at V and 4 bases at J; junction bases unmatched: 12. CDR1 is SNHLY, CDR2 FYNNEI, per germline. The CDR3 totals 17 residues. The CDR3 region has the DNA TGTGCCAGCAGTGAGAGGGTGCCGGGAGGGCGGGCAGATACGCAGTATTTT. Its protein is CASSERVPGGRADTQYF.

This clone showed up just a few times. The gene calls are TRBV9 and TRBJ2-7; 15 bases agree with TRBD2. CDR3 size: 16 residues. Germline CDR1 reads SGDLS; CDR2 reads YYNGEE. With 4 bases clipped from V and 3 bases from J, the junction kept 5 bases outside the gene matches. The CDR3 nucleotides read TGTGCCAGCAGCTCATCGGGACTAGCGGGAGGCTACGAGCAGTACTTC. It codes for CASSSSGLAGGYEQYF.

V is TRBV19 and J is TRBJ2-2, with 8 nucleotides matching TRBD2. The CDR3 spans 15 residues. J gave up 5 bases and V 3 bases, and 5 bases lay outside the gene matches. Looked up from germline, CDR1 is LNHDA and CDR2 is SQIVND (reference sequence). The CDR3 sequence: CASSIQRESTGELFF. For the CDR3, the DNA is TGTGCCAGTAGTATCCAGCGGGAGAGTACCGGGGAGCTGTTTTTT.

This chain links TRBV19 with TRBJ2-1; 13 bases line up with TRBD2. Germline values: CDR1 LNHDA, CDR2 SQIVND (reference sequence). The CDR3 runs to 15 residues. V lost 8 bases to trimming and J lost 2 bases; unmatched junction nucleotides: 3. This CDR3 is CASQTSGGAYNEQFF. In nucleotides, the CDR3 is TGTGCCAGTCAAACTAGCGGGGGGGCCTACAATGAGCAGTTCTTC.

V usage is TRBV7-2 and J usage is TRBJ1-2, with D possibly matching TRBD1 (5 bases). Trimming took 5 bases from V and 7 from J, leaving 8 bases between them. CDR3 length: 11 residues. Germline V gives CDR1 SGHTA, CDR2 FQGNSA. CDR3 DNA sequence: TGTGCCAGCAGCCCAGGGTCTGGCTACACCTTC. This translates into CASSPGSGYTF. Combining the CDR3 with reference TRBV7-2 and TRBJ1-2 gives the whole variable domain GAGVSQSPSNKVTEKGKDVELRCDPISGHTALYWYRQSLGQGLEFLIYFQGNSAPDKSGLPSDRFSAERTGGSVSTLTIQRTQQEDSAVYLCASSPGSGYTFGSGTRLTVV.

The chain links TRBV7-9 to TRBJ1-1; 7 bases fit TRBD1. With 7 bases clipped from V and 0 bases from J, the junction kept 8 bases outside the gene matches. CDR3 length equals 15 residues. Germline V gives CDR1 SEHNR, CDR2 FQNEAQ (reference sequence). As DNA, the CDR3 is TGTGCCAGCACCGATAGACAGGGATTGAACACTGAAGCTTTCTTT. This translates into CASTDRQGLNTEAFF.

The rearrangement links TRBV18 to TRBJ1-4, with D perhaps matching TRBD1 (5 bases). V was trimmed by 3 bases and J by 5 bases, leaving 10 bases between them. The CDR3 extends over 14 amino acids. Germline V gene sequence: CDR1 KGHSH, CDR2 LQKENI. CDR3 sequence: CASSPTALNEKLFF. The CDR3 DNA reads TGTGCCAGCTCACCGACAGCGCTCAATGAAAAACTGTTTTTT.

The V call is TRBV6-6, the J call TRBJ1-2; TRBD1 might be the D (6 bases). The germline V gene encodes CDR1 MNHNY and CDR2 SVGAGI (reference sequence). V was clipped by 5 bases and J by 1 base, with 17 bases between them. This CDR3 region has 16 residues. In DNA, the CDR3 is TGTGCCAGCAGTCGTTCGATCATGGACAGTAACTATGGCTACACCTTC. This codes for CASSRSIMDSNYGYTF.

The table lists this clone with a few counts. V is TRBV27 and J is TRBJ2-1; 10 nucleotides align to TRBD2. Germline V CDR1 and CDR2: MNHEY, SMNVEV (reference sequence). This CDR3 is built from 15 residues. V was pared by 6 bases and J by 4 bases, with 6 bases of the junction left unmatched. CDR3 in amino acids: CASRVAGGLYNEQFF. CDR3 nucleotide sequence: TGTGCCAGCAGAGTAGCGGGGGGACTATACAATGAGCAGTTCTTC.